The 20 T cell receptor beta chains below come from one sample, sequenced in a study of blood T cell repertoires in COVID-19. The data were produced by immunoSEQ multiplex PCR, yet TCRdb's version contains in-frame clones alone and is incomplete. The repertoire holds roughly 130,000 clones, with 84% as singletons. The sample comprised PBMCs or T cells enriched from blood (not recorded which). These receptors were taken from a man aged 40-49 years with acute COVID-19.

The V and J genes are TRBV6-6 and TRBJ1-3; 10 nucleotides align to TRBD1. The CDR3 runs 17 residues. Germline loops: CDR1 MNHNY, CDR2 SVGAGI (reference sequence). The trim removed 6 bases at V and 2 bases at J, leaving 10 bases unmatched. Written as DNA, the CDR3 is TGTGCCAGCAGCCGACAGGGGGCACCTCAGGCTGGAAACACCATATATTTT. It yields the protein CASSRQGAPQAGNTIYF.

The gene calls are TRBV25-1 and TRBJ2-5; D is possibly TRBD1 (7 bases). There are 16 residues in the CDR3. Germline lookup yields CDR1 MGHDK and CDR2 SYGVNS. V dropped 6 bases and J dropped 1 base, with 18 bases sitting between them. CDR3 DNA sequence: TGTGCCAGCAGAGGGGTCGGCCAGGGGGGCCAAGAGACCCAGTACTTC. It specifies CASRGVGQGGQETQYF.

For the CDR3, the DNA is TGTGCCTGGAGCCCCCGGAGGGCCCACGAGCAGTACTTC. It yields the protein CAWSPRRAHEQYF. This chain connects TRBV30 to TRBJ2-7, with D maybe TRBD2 (6 bases). V lost 3 bases and J 5 bases, leaving 14 bases between the germline ends. Germline V gene data show CDR1 as GTSNPN and CDR2 as SVGIG (reference sequence). The CDR3 is 13 amino acids.

V is TRBV4-3 and J is TRBJ1-6; D gene uncertain. The CDR3 is made up of 16 amino acids. The V and J ends lost 3 bases and 9 bases respectively, with 18 bases between them. The germline CDR1 and CDR2 sequences are LGHNA and YSLEER. The CDR3 DNA reads TGCGCCAGCAGCCATTACCTCCGGGAGCCTATTTCACCCCTCCACTTT. This encodes CASSHYLREPISPLHF.

This clone was detected only once. This chain connects TRBV7-8 to TRBJ2-7; TRBD2 aligns across 11 bases. The CDR3 length is 15 residues. Germline V gene sequence: CDR1 SGHVS, CDR2 FQNEAQ. Losses at the gene ends were 0 bases for V and 9 bases for J; bases not matched to a gene: 7. Written as DNA, the CDR3 is TGTGCCAGCAGCTTAGCGGGACTAGCGGATATCGGGCAGTACTTC. As protein: CASSLAGLADIGQYF.

This clone was counted once. The chain is built from TRBV28 and TRBJ1-4; D call uncertain. Looked up from germline, CDR1 is MDHEN and CDR2 is SYDVKM. This CDR3 comprises 14 residues. V lost 8 bases and J 8 bases, leaving 18 bases between the germline ends. In DNA, the CDR3 is TGTGCCAGCTTGCATGGCAAAGAAAGAGAAAAACTGTTTTTT. It specifies CASLHGKEREKLFF.

The V and J genes are TRBV9 and TRBJ2-1; TRBD2 matches 12 bases. This CDR3 comprises 15 residues. After removal of 4 bases from V and 14 bases from J, the junction contained 13 bases not matched to a gene. Germline V gene data show CDR1 as SGDLS and CDR2 as YYNGEE. In DNA, the CDR3 is TGTGCCAGCAGCACCGGACTAGCGGGAACGTCCAAGGAGTTCTTC. Encoded protein: CASSTGLAGTSKEFF. Together with reference TRBV9 and TRBJ2-1, the CDR3 gives the full variable domain: DSGVTQTPKHLITATGQRVTLRCSPRSGDLSVYWYQQSLDQGLQFLIQYYNGEERAKGNILERFSAQQFPDLHSELNLSSLELGDSALYFCASSTGLAGTSKEFFGPGTRLTVL.

This clone occurred a few times. The V gene is TRBV18, the J gene TRBJ1-1; D perhaps matches TRBD1 (5 bases). The germline V gene encodes CDR1 KGHSH and CDR2 LQKENI. The CDR3 sequence is 15 residues long. V was trimmed by 4 bases and J by 1 base, leaving 13 bases between them. This CDR3 is CASSQAGGENTEAFF. For the CDR3, the DNA is TGTGCCAGCTCACAGGCGGGAGGGGAGAACACTGAAGCTTTCTTT.

DNA of the CDR3: TGCGCCAGCAGCCAAGAACAGGGGGCGGGTCAGCCCCAGCATTTT. Amino acids: CASSQEQGAGQPQHF. The chain recombines TRBV4-1 with TRBJ1-5; 9 bases agree with TRBD1. V lost 0 bases and J lost 6; bases outside the gene matches: 3. Germline CDR1 is MGHRA and CDR2 is YSYEKL. The CDR3 sequence is 15 residues long.

Only a few counts were recorded for this clone. Other nucleotide sequences in the sample specify the same CDR3. The genes are TRBV30 and TRBJ1-1; D uncertain. The CDR3 length is 12 residues. The V end lost 2 bases, the J end lost 1 base, and 5 bases lay between the germline ends. CDR1 GTSNPN and CDR2 SVGIG come from the germline V gene (reference sequence). CDR3 loop: CAWSRENTEAFF. The CDR3, as DNA: TGTGCCTGGAGTCGGGAGAACACTGAAGCTTTCTTT.

This clone was counted only a few times. This chain joins TRBV7-9 and TRBJ2-3, with TRBD2 matching over 15 bases. Germline V gene lookup returns CDR1 SEHNR and CDR2 FQNEAQ (reference sequence). This CDR3 is 18 amino acids long. With 6 bases clipped from V and 0 bases from J, the junction kept 7 bases outside the gene matches. This CDR3 reads CASRRTSGRAVSTDTQYF. As DNA, the CDR3 is TGTGCCAGCAGAAGGACTAGCGGGAGGGCCGTAAGCACAGATACGCAGTATTTT. The complete variable domain, with remaining parts taken from reference TRBV7-9 and TRBJ2-3, reads DTGVSQNPRHKITKRGQNVTFRCDPISEHNRLYWYRQTLGQGPEFLTYFQNEAQLEKSRLLSDRFSAERPKGSFSTLEIQRTEQGDSAMYLCASRRTSGRAVSTDTQYFGPGTRLTVL.

V is TRBV24-1 and J is TRBJ2-1; the D is unclear. Germline V gene sequence: CDR1 KGHDR, CDR2 SFDVKD. V lost 0 bases and J lost 8, with 7 bases in between. CDR3 length: 13 amino acids. The CDR3 protein is CATSDLSGYEQFF. CDR3 sequence (DNA): TGTGCCACCAGTGATTTGTCGGGTTATGAGCAGTTCTTC.

This clone was detected once. The V call is TRBV5-8, the J call TRBJ2-1; 9 nucleotides align to TRBD2. The V gene's germline CDR1 is SGHTS and CDR2 YDEGEE. The CDR3 length is 16 residues. Trimming at V came to 0 bases and at J to 7 bases, leaving 8 bases not matched to a gene. In DNA form, the CDR3 reads TGTGCCAGCAGCTTGGTCCCTAGCGGGACTAAGAATGAGCAGTTCTTC. Residues: CASSLVPSGTKNEQFF.

V usage is TRBV6-2 or TRBV6-3 and J usage is TRBJ1-6; D gene unclear. V lost 5 bases and J 5 bases, leaving 10 bases between the germline ends. The CDR3 has 14 residues. Germline V gene data show CDR1 as MNHEY and CDR2 as SVGEGT. The CDR3: CASSLPQDNSPLHF. CDR3 DNA: TGTGCCAGCAGTCTCCCGCAGGATAATTCACCCCTCCACTTT.

In nucleotides, the CDR3 is TGTGCCAGCAGCGGAGGGGACAGCGGAAGGGAAAAACTGTTTTTT. Protein sequence: CASSGGDSGREKLFF. The V gene is TRBV9, the J gene TRBJ1-4, with 7 nucleotides matching TRBD1. Germline V gene data show CDR1 as SGDLS and CDR2 as YYNGEE. The CDR3 length is 15 residues. The V and J ends lost 3 bases and 8 bases, in that order; junction bases with no gene match: 10.

V gene TRBV9 combines with J gene TRBJ2-1; 8 bases line up with TRBD2. The CDR3 spans 15 residues. CDR1 is SGDLS and CDR2 is YYNGEE in the germline V gene. V gave up 0 bases and J gave up 7 bases; unmatched junction bases: 6. The CDR3 protein is CASSVAIGGRNEQFF. CDR3 coding DNA: TGTGCCAGCAGCGTAGCGATAGGCGGGAGGAATGAGCAGTTCTTC.

This chain connects TRBV27 to TRBJ2-1; 16 positions agree with TRBD2. From germline, CDR1 is MNHEY and CDR2 SMNVEV (reference sequence). With 4 bases clipped from V and 4 bases from J, the junction kept 4 bases outside the gene matches. The CDR3 extends over 17 amino acids. CDR3 coding DNA: TGTGCCAGCAGTTCATCGGGACTAGCGGGAGGGTACAATGAGCAGTTCTTC. Translation: CASSSSGLAGGYNEQFF.

The CDR3 protein is CASRNRDRGGEKLFF. In DNA, the CDR3 is TGTGCCAGCAGAAACAGGGACAGGGGAGGAGAAAAACTGTTTTTT. This rearrangement joins TRBV2 to TRBJ1-4; 10 bases line up with TRBD1. The CDR3 extends over 15 amino acids. V was clipped by 6 bases and J by 8 bases; unmatched bases: 9. In germline, CDR1 is SNHLY, CDR2 FYNNEI.

The chain couples TRBV19 to TRBJ1-5; TRBD1 matches 9 bases. Germline V gene data show CDR1 as LNHDA and CDR2 as SQIVND (reference sequence). This CDR3 is 15 amino acids long. V lost 6 bases, J lost 6 bases, and 9 bases stayed unmatched. CDR3 bases: TGTGCCAGTAGCCTGACAGGGGGGAAGTTTCAGCCCCAGCATTTT. This encodes CASSLTGGKFQPQHF.

This clone is a singleton in its sample. The rearrangement uses TRBV19 and TRBJ2-2, with D perhaps matching TRBD2 (5 bases). CDR1 is LNHDA, CDR2 SQIVND, per germline (reference sequence). Trimming left V 4 bases short and J 2 bases short, with 17 bases between. The CDR3 sequence is 17 residues long. CDR3 loop: CASSSRGGNHNTGELFF. CDR3 coding DNA: TGTGCCAGTAGTAGTCGAGGAGGAAACCACAACACCGGGGAGCTGTTTTTT. Full variable domain (remainder filled in from reference TRBV19 and TRBJ2-2): DGGITQSPKYLFRKEGQNVTLSCEQNLNHDAMYWYRQDPGQGLRLIYYSQIVNDFQKGDIAEGYSVSREKKESFPLTVTSAQKNPTAFYLCASSSRGGNHNTGELFFGEGSRLTVL.